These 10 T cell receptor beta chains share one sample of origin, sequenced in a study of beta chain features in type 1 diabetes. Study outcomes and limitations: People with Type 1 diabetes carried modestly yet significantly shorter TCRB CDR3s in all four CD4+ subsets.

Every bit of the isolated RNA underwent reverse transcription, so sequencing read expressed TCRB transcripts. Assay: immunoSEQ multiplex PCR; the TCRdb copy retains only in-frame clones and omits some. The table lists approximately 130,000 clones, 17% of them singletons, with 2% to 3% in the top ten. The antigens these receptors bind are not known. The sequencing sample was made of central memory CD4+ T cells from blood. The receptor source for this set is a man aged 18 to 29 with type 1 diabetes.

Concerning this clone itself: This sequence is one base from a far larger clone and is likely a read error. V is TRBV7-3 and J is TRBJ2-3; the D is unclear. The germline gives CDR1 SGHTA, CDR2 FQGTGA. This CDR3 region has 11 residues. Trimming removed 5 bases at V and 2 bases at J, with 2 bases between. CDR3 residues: CASSATDTQYF. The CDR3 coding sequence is TGTGCCAGCAGCGCCACAGATACGCAGTATTTT. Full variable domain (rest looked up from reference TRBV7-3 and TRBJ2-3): GAGVSQTPSNKVTEKGKYVELRCDPISGHTALYWYRQSLGQGPEFLIYFQGTGAADDSGLPNDRFFAVRPEGSVSTLKIQRTERGDSAVYLCASSATDTQYFGPGTRLTVL.

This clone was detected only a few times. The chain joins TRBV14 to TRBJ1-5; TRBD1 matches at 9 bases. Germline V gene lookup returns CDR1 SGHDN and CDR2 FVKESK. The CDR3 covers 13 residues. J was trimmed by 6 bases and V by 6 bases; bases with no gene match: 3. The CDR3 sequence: CASSLTGGQPQHF. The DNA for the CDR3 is TGTGCCAGCAGTCTGACAGGGGGTCAGCCCCAGCATTTT.

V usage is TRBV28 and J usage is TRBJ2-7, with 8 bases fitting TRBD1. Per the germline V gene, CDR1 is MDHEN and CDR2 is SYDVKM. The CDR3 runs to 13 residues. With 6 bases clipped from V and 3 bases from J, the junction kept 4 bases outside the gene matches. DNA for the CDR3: TGTGCCAGCAGCCCGGGACAGGTCTACGAGCAGTACTTC. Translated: CASSPGQVYEQYF.

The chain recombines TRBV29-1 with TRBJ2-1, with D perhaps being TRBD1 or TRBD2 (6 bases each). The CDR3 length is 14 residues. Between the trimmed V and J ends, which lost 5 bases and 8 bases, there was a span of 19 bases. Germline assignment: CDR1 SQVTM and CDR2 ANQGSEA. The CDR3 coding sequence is TGCAGCGTTATGGGGGGCAGAGCCATGGATGAGCAGTTCTTC. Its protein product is CSVMGGRAMDEQFF.

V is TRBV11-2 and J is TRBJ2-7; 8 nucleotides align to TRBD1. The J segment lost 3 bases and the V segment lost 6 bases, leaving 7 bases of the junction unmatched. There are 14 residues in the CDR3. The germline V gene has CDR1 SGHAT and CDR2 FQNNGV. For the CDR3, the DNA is TGTGCCAGCAGTCCGACAGGGGAAGGCTACGAGCAGTACTTC. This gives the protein CASSPTGEGYEQYF.

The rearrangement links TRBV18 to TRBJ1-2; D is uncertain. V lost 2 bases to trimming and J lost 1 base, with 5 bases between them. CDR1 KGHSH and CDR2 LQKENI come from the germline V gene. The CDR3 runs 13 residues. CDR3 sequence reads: CASSPGNNYGYTF. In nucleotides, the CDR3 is TGTGCCAGCTCACCAGGCAATAACTATGGCTACACCTTC.

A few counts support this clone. As DNA, the CDR3 is TGCAGCGTTGAAGGTGGGCAGGGGTCCTACGAGCAGTACTTC. Protein sequence: CSVEGGQGSYEQYF. The chain has TRBV29-1 and TRBJ2-7, with D possibly TRBD1 on 6 matching bases. The CDR3 length is 14 residues. V dropped 1 base and J dropped 1 base, with 11 bases sitting between them. CDR1 and CDR2 from the germline V gene are SQVTM and ANQGSEA.

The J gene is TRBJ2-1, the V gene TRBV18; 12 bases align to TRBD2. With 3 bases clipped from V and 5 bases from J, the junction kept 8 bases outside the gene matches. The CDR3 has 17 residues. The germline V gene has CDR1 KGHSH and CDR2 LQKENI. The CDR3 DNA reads TGTGCCAGCTCACCCAGACTGACTAGCGGGAGCGACAATGAGCAGTTCTTC. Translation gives CASSPRLTSGSDNEQFF.

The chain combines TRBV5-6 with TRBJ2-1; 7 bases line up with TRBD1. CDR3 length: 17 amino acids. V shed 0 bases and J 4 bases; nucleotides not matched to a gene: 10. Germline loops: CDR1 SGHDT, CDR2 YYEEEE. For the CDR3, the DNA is TGTGCCAGCAGCTTGGGACAGGGCAATTCGATATACAATGAGCAGTTCTTC. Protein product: CASSLGQGNSIYNEQFF.

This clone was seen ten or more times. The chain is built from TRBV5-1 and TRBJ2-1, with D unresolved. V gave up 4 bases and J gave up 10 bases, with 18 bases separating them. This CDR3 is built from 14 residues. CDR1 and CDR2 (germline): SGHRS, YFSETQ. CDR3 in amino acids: CASSPLPTVGEQFF. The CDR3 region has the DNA TGCGCCAGCAGCCCCCTCCCCACTGTCGGAGAGCAGTTCTTC.